This TCR beta chain was sequenced during a study of T cell clusters in autoimmune cytopenias. CDR1 and CDR2 (germline): SEHNR, FQNEAQ (reference sequence). This CDR3 has 16 amino acids. TRB rearrangements were amplified by touch-down multiplex PCR with mixed TRB-A/B primers. TCRdb re-called the multiplex PCR reads and catalogs CDR3 proteins one per entry, DNA excluded. The repertoire table contains 7,800 or so distinct CDR3 sequences. TRB was amplified from approximately 230 ng of peripheral blood genomic DNA per sample. The V call is TRBV7-9, the J call TRBJ1-4. The sequenced sample consisted of peripheral blood. The TCR originated in a human donor with an autoimmune cytopenia or autoimmune hepatitis (not recorded which). CDR3 amino acids: CASSLVGFAGNEKLFF.